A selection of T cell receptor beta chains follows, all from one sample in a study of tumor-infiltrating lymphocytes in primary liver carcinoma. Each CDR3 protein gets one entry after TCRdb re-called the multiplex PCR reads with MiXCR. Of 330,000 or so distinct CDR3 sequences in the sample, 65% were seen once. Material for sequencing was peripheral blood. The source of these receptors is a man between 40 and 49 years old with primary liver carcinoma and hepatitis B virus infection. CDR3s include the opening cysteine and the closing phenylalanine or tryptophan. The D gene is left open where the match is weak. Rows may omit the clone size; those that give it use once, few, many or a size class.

TGTGCCAGCAGCCTGGTTGGCTACACCTTC	CASSLVGYTF	NA	TRBJ1-2	many	10	TRBV11-2
TGCGCCAGCAGCACCAGACCAGGCAACACCATATATTTT	CASSTRPGNTIYF	NA	TRBJ1-3	many	13	TRBV4-1
TGTGCCAGCAGTTTAGCGGCAGTAAGAGAAAAACTGTTTTTT	CASSLAAVREKLFF	NA	TRBJ1-4	few	14	TRBV12-3/TRBV12-4
TGTGCCAGCAGCCAGCGGGGACTAGTTCGCGAGCAGTACTTC	CASSQRGLVREQYF	TRBD2	TRBJ2-7	few	14	TRBV14
TGTACCAGCTCGCCCATTTTCTCTGGAAACACCATATATTTT	CTSSPIFSGNTIYF	NA	TRBJ1-3	NA	14	TRBV5-6
TGCAGCGTAAGGACAGACTACAATGAGCAGTTCTTC	CSVRTDYNEQFF	NA	TRBJ2-1	many	12	TRBV29-1
TGTGCCAGTAGCCAAGATAGGGCAGGGGGCGGGTTTGGCTACACCTTC	CASSQDRAGGGFGYTF	TRBD1	TRBJ1-2	NA	16	TRBV4-2
TGTGCCAGCAGCTCTGGACTAGCCCCGGTGTTAGAGACCCAGTACTTC	CASSSGLAPVLETQYF	TRBD2	TRBJ2-5	NA	16	TRBV5-4
TGTGCCAGCAGTACAGGGGGCCGGGAGCAGTTCTTC	CASSTGGREQFF	TRBD1	TRBJ2-1	once	12	TRBV28
TGTGTCAGCTCATCGGGGACTAGTTTTGACACAGATACGCAGTATTTT	CVSSSGTSFDTDTQYF	TRBD2	TRBJ2-3	NA	16	TRBV12-3/TRBV12-4
TGTGCCAGCAGCCCAGGAGCGGGAAACTCCTACGAGCAGTACTTC	CASSPGAGNSYEQYF	TRBD2	TRBJ2-7	NA	15	TRBV11-2
TGCGCCAGCAGCCGGGAACCGGGACAGGGCGAGACCCAGTACTTC	CASSREPGQGETQYF	TRBD1	TRBJ2-5	NA	15	TRBV5-1
TGTGCCAGCACATGGGACAGATTGAACACTGAAGCTTTATTT	CASTWDRLNTEALF	TRBD1	TRBJ1-1	NA	14	TRBV6-5
TGTGCCAGCCACCAGGCTAGCGGAGCCGAGGGAAAAAACATTCAGTACTTC	CASHQASGAEGKNIQYF	TRBD2	TRBJ2-4	NA	17	TRBV14
TGTGCCAGCAGTTTACCTTCGGCCAGGGGTTTTGGCTACACCTTC	CASSLPSARGFGYTF	NA	TRBJ1-2	NA	15	TRBV11-1
TGTGCCAGCAGTTGGATTAGCTGGAACTACAGTGAGCAGTTCTTC	CASSWISWNYSEQFF	NA	TRBJ2-1	once	15	TRBV11-2
TGTGCCAGCAGCCTTCCTGCTGGAGGAGTAGATACGCAGTATTTT	CASSLPAGGVDTQYF	NA	TRBJ2-3	NA	15	TRBV11-2
TGCGCCAGCAGTCCAACGAGGTCCTCCTACGAGCAGTACTTC	CASSPTRSSYEQYF	NA	TRBJ2-7	few	14	TRBV10-1
TGTGCCAGCAGCTTCGAGGGGGCGATCGTCCTCTCCACAGATACGCAGTATTTT	CASSFEGAIVLSTDTQYF	TRBD1	TRBJ2-3	many	18	TRBV11-2
TGTGCCAGAAGTTCCGTTGGATGGGACAATGAAAAACTGTTTTTT	CARSSVGWDNEKLFF	NA	TRBJ1-4	NA	15	TRBV6-6
TGTGCCAGCAGTCGGTTGGGACAGGCCTCCTACGAGCAGTACTTC	CASSRLGQASYEQYF	TRBD1	TRBJ2-7	NA	15	TRBV6-1
TGTGCCAGCATCCCAACAGGGGAGACCCAGTACTTT	CASIPTGETQYF	TRBD1	TRBJ2-5	NA	12	TRBV11-2
TGCGCCAGCAGCGTTGGGAACGCAACTAATGAAAAACTGTTTTTT	CASSVGNATNEKLFF	NA	TRBJ1-4	NA	15	TRBV5-1
TGTGCCAGTAACTTTGGGGGTAGCGGGAGGTCAAGCAATGAGCAGTTCTTC	CASNFGGSGRSSNEQFF	TRBD2	TRBJ2-1	NA	17	TRBV11-2
TGTGCCAGCAGTCGATCACGGGGGGCTAGCCGATACTCCTACAATGAGCAGTTCTTC	CASSRSRGASRYSYNEQFF	NA	TRBJ2-1	many	19	TRBV12-3/TRBV12-4
TGCGCCAGCAGCTTGGATGCAAGGGGCTTCTACGAGCAGTACTTC	CASSLDARGFYEQYF	NA	TRBJ2-7	NA	15	TRBV5-1
TGTGCCAGCCGACGGATAACTAGCACAGATACGCAGTATTTT	CASRRITSTDTQYF	NA	TRBJ2-3	many	14	TRBV6-2/TRBV6-3
TGTGCCAGCAGAGACGCACTAACTAGAACCGGGGAGCTGTTTTTT	CASRDALTRTGELFF	NA	TRBJ2-2	NA	15	TRBV6-1
TGTGCCAACAGCCAAGATTTACTATCCGGCGACGAGCAGTACTTC	CANSQDLLSGDEQYF	NA	TRBJ2-7	NA	15	TRBV4-2
TGTGTCAGCAGTTCCCCGGCAGAAGGACATCTCGTCTACGAGCAGCACTTC	CVSSSPAEGHLVYEQHF	NA	TRBJ2-7	NA	17	TRBV6-6
TGTGCCAGCAGCTCAACAGGAGACAGCACAGATACGCAGTATTTT	CASSSTGDSTDTQYF	NA	TRBJ2-3	NA	15	TRBV11-2
TGTGCCAGGAGTGAAGCGATACCGCGGGAAGGAGATACGCAGTATTTT	CARSEAIPREGDTQYF	NA	TRBJ2-3	NA	16	TRBV2
TGTGCCAGCAGAGAGGGATCCACGGTGAACAACACTGAAGCTTTCTTT	CASREGSTVNNTEAFF	NA	TRBJ1-1	NA	16	TRBV6-6
TGTGCCAGCAGCCAATACACCGGGTGCAGCTCCTACAATGAGCAGTTCTTC	CASSQYTGCSSYNEQFF	NA	TRBJ2-1	once	17	TRBV14
TGCGCCAGCAGCTTGACTGCTACCCCTGGAAACACCATATATTTT	CASSLTATPGNTIYF	NA	TRBJ1-3	NA	15	TRBV11-2
TGTGCCACCTCCCATTCGAGAGGCCGCACTGAAGCTTTCTTT	CATSHSRGRTEAFF	NA	TRBJ1-1	few	14	TRBV24-1
TGTGCCAGCAGTTACTCGGGACTAGCGGGAGGCACCGGGGAGCTGTTTTTT	CASSYSGLAGGTGELFF	TRBD2	TRBJ2-2	NA	17	TRBV6-5
TGTGCTAGTGGTCTATACCCAGGGGGCCTCAGTAGCTCCTACAATGAGCAGTTCTTC	CASGLYPGGLSSSYNEQFF	TRBD1	TRBJ2-1	once	19	TRBV12-5
TGTAGCGTCGAAAACCGGGGCAGGGAGGATATGCAGTATTTT	CSVENRGREDMQYF	NA	TRBJ2-3	NA	14	TRBV29-1
TGTGCCGGCAACCAAGTGGGACAGGGCCGCACCGGGGAGCTGTTTTTT	CAGNQVGQGRTGELFF	TRBD1	TRBJ2-2	NA	16	TRBV4-2
TGTACCAGCAGTCCGACAATTGACCAAGAGACCCAGTACTTC	CTSSPTIDQETQYF	NA	TRBJ2-5	NA	14	TRBV6-1
TGTGCCAGCAGCCCCCAATGGTACGAGCAGTACTTC	CASSPQWYEQYF	NA	TRBJ2-7	many	12	TRBV11-2
TGTGCCAACAGTTACTCGGTTGGCAGGGGTGAAAATTCACCCCTCCACTTT	CANSYSVGRGENSPLHF	NA	TRBJ1-6	NA	17	TRBV6-6
TGTGACTGGAGCGGGACAGGGAACGCCTACGAGCAGTACTTC	CDWSGTGNAYEQYF	TRBD1	TRBJ2-7	NA	14	TRBV30
TGTGTCAGCAGCTTAACACCCAGCGGCGAGCATTACTTC	CVSSLTPSGEHYF	NA	TRBJ2-7	NA	13	TRBV11-3
TGTGCCAGCACCACCTTATCCGGGACAGGGGCTCGCGAGCAGTACTTC	CASTTLSGTGAREQYF	TRBD1	TRBJ2-7	NA	16	TRBV5-6
TGCGCCAGCAACTTAGAGGGAGGGGGCTACGAGCAGTACTTC	CASNLEGGGYEQYF	NA	TRBJ2-7	once	14	TRBV11-2
TGTAGCGTGTCGGGACAGGGGGCTGACGAGCATTACTTC	CSVSGQGADEHYF	TRBD1	TRBJ2-7	NA	13	TRBV29-1
TGTGCCAGCAGCTTAGCGCGGATCCCCTACGAGCAGTACTTC	CASSLARIPYEQYF	NA	TRBJ2-7	NA	14	TRBV7-8
TGTGCCAGCTCACCACCGCACCTCTCCTACGAGCAGTACTTC	CASSPPHLSYEQYF	NA	TRBJ2-7	few	14	TRBV18
TGTACCAGCAATGCGGACCGGCAAAGGCCCCTCCACTTT	CTSNADRQRPLHF	NA	TRBJ1-6	NA	13	TRBV6-6
TGTGCCAGCAGTCCAGTGTGGGTCGCGCACAGAACGAATACCGGGGAGCTGTTTTTT	CASSPVWVAHRTNTGELFF	NA	TRBJ2-2	NA	19	TRBV11-2
TGTGCCAGCAGCTTAGGTACTAGGGCGAGGTCCCCCAATGAGCAGTTCTTC	CASSLGTRARSPNEQFF	NA	TRBJ2-1	NA	17	TRBV11-2
TGTGCCAGCAGCTTGGTGGGACAGCAAGAGACCCAGTACTTC	CASSLVGQQETQYF	TRBD1	TRBJ2-5	few	14	TRBV5-6